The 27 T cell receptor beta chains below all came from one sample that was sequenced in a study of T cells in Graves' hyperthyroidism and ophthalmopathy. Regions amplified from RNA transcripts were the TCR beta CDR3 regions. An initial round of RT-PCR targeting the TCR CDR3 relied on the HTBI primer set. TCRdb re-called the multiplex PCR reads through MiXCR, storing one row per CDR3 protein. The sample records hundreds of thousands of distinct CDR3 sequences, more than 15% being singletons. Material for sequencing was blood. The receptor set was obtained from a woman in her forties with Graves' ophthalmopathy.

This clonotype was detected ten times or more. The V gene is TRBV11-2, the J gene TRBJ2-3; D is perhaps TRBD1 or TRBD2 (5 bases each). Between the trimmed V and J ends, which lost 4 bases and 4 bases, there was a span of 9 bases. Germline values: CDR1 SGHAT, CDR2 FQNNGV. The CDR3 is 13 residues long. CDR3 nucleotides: TGTGCCAGCAGCTCCGGGGCCGCAGATACGCAGTATTTT. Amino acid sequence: CASSSGAADTQYF.

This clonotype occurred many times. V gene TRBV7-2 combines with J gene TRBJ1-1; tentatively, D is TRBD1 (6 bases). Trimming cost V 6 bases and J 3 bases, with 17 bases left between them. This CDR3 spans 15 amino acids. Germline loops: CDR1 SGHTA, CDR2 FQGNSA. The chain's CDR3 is CASRQPRGGDTEAFF. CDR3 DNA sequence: TGTGCCAGCAGACAACCAAGGGGGGGGGACACTGAAGCTTTCTTT.

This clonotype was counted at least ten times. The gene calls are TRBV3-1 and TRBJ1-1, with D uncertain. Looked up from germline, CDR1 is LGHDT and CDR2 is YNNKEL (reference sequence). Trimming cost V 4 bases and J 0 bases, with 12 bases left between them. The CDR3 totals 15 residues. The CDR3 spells CASSRDRSLNTEAFF. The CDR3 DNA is TGTGCCAGCAGCCGTGACCGTAGCTTGAACACTGAAGCTTTCTTT.

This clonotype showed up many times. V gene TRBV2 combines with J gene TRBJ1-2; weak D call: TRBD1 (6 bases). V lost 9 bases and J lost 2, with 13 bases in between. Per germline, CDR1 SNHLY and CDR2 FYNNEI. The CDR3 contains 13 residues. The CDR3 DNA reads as TGTGCCAGTGACTTACAGGGAAACTATGGCTACACCTTC. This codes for CASDLQGNYGYTF.

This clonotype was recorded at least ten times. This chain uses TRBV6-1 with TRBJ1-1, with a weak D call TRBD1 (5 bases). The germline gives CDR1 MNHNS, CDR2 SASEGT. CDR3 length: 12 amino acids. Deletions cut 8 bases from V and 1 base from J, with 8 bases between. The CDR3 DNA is TGTGCCAGCCGCCAGGGGAACACTGAAGCTTTCTTT. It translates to CASRQGNTEAFF.

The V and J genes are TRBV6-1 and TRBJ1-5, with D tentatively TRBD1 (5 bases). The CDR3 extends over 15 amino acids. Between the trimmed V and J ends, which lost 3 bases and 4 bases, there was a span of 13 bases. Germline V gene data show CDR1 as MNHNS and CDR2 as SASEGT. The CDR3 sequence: CASSEAGTPNQPQHF. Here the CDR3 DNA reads TGTGCCAGCAGTGAGGCCGGGACCCCTAATCAGCCCCAGCATTTT.

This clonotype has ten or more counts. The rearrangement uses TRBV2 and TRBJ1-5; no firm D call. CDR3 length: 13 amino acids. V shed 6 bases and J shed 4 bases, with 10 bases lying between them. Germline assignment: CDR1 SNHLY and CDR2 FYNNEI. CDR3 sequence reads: CASSKLGNQPQHF. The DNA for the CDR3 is TGTGCCAGCAGCAAACTGGGGAATCAGCCCCAGCATTTT.

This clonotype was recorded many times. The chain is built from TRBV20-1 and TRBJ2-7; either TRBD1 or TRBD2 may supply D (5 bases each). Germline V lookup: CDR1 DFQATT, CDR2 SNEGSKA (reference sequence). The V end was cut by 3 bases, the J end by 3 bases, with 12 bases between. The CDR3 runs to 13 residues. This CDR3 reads CSASPGPDYEQYF. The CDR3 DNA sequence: TGCAGTGCTAGCCCGGGACCAGACTACGAGCAGTACTTC.

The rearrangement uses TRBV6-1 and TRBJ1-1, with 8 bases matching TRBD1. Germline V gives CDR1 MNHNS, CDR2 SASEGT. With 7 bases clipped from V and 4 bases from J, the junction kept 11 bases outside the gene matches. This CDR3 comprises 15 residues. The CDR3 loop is CASTLADRGVTEAFF. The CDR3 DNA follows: TGTGCCAGCACCCTAGCAGACAGGGGAGTCACTGAAGCTTTCTTT.

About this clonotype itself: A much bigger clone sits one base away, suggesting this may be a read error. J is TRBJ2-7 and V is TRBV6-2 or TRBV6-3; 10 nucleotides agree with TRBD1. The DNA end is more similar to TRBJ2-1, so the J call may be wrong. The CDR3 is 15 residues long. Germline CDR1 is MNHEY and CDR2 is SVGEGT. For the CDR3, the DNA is TGTGCCAGCAGTACCCCGGGACAGGGGTTGGATGAGCAGTTCTTC. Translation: CASSTPGQGLDEQFF.

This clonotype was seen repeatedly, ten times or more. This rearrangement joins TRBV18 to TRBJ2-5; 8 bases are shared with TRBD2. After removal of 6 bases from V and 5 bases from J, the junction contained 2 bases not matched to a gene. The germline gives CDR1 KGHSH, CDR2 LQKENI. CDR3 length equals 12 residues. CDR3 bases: TGTGCCAGCTCGCAGCGGGGGGAGACCCAGTACTTC. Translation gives CASSQRGETQYF. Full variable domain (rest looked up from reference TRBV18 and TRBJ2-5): NAGVMQNPRHLVRRRGQEARLRCSPMKGHSHVYWYRQLPEEGLKFMVYLQKENIIDESGMPKERFSAEFPKEGPSILRIQQVVRGDSAAYFCASSQRGETQYFGPGTRLLVL.

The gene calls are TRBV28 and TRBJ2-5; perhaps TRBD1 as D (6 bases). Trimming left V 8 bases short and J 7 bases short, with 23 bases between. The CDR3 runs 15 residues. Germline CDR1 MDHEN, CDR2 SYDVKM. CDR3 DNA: TGTGCCAGCCGGAAATTTGGGACAAACCGAGCGACCCAGTACTTC. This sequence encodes CASRKFGTNRATQYF.

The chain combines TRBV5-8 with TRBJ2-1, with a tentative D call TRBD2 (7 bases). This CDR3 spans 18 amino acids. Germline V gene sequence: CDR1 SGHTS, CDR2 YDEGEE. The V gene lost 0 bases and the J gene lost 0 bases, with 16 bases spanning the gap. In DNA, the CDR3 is TGTGCCAGCAGCTTGGGGGGGGGGCGCCAGAGCTCCTACAATGAGCAGTTCTTC. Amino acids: CASSLGGGRQSSYNEQFF.

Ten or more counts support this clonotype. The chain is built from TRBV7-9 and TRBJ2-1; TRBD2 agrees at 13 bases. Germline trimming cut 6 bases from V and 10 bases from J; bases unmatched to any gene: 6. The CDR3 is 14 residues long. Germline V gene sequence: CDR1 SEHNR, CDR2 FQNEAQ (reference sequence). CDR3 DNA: TGTGCCAGCAGGCCACTAGCGGGAGGGCGCGAGCAGTTCTTC. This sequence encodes CASRPLAGGREQFF. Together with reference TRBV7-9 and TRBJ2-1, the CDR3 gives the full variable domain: DTGVSQNPRHKITKRGQNVTFRCDPISEHNRLYWYRQTLGQGPEFLTYFQNEAQLEKSRLLSDRFSAERPKGSFSTLEIQRTEQGDSAMYLCASRPLAGGREQFFGPGTRLTVL.

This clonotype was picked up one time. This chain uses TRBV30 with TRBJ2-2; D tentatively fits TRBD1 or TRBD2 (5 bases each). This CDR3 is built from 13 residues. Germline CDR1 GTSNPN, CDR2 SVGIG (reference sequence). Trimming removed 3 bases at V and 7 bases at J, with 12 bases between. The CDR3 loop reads CAWRRGRNGELFF. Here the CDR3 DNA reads TGTGCCTGGAGGAGGGGACGGAACGGGGAGCTGTTTTTT.

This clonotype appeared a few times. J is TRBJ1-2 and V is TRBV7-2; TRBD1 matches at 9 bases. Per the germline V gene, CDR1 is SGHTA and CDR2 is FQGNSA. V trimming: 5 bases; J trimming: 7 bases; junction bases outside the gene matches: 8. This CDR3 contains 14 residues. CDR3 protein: CASSRDRVLLGYTF. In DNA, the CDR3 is TGTGCCAGCAGCCGGGACAGGGTACTTCTTGGCTACACCTTC. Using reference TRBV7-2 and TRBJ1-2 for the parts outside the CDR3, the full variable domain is GAGVSQSPSNKVTEKGKDVELRCDPISGHTALYWYRQSLGQGLEFLIYFQGNSAPDKSGLPSDRFSAERTGGSVSTLTIQRTQQEDSAVYLCASSRDRVLLGYTFGSGTRLTVV.

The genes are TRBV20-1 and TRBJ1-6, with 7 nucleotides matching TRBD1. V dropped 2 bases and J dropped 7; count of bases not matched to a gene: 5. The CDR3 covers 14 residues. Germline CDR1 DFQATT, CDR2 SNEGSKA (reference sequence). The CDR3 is CSARSGQINSPLHF. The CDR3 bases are TGCAGTGCTAGATCGGGACAGATAAATTCACCCCTCCACTTT.

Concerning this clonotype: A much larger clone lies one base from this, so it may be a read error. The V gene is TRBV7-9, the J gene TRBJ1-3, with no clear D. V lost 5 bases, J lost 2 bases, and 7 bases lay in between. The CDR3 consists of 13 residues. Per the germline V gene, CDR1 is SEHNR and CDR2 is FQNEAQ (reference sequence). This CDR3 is CASSQTAGNTIYF. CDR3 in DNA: TGTGCCAGCAGCCAAACGGCTGGAAACACCATATATTTT.

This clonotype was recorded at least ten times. The CDR3 sequence is CASRERSDTQYF. CDR3 DNA: TGTGCCAGCAGGGAACGCAGCGATACGCAGTATTTT. V usage is TRBV6-1 and J usage is TRBJ2-3; D unclear. CDR1 and CDR2 from the germline V gene are MNHNS and SASEGT. Trimming shortened V by 6 bases and J by 6 bases, and 10 bases separated the two germline ends. The CDR3 spans 12 residues.

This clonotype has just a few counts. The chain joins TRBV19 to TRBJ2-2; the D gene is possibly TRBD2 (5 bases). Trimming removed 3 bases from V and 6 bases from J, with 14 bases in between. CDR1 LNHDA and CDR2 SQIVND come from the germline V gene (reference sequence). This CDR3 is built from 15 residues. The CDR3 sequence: CASSMDRGLAGELFF. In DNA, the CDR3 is TGTGCCAGTAGTATGGACCGGGGTCTTGCCGGGGAGCTGTTTTTT.

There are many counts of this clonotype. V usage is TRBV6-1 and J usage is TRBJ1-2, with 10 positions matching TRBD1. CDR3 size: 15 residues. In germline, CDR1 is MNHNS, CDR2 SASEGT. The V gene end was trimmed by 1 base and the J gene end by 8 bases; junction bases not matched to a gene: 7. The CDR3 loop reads CASSEVDRGRGGYTF. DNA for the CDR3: TGTGCCAGCAGTGAAGTTGACAGGGGGCGCGGGGGCTACACCTTC.

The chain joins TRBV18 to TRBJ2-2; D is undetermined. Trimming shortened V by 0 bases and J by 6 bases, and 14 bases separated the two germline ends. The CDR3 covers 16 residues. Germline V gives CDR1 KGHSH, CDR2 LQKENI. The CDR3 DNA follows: TGTGCCAGCTCACCACCGCTGCTAGGTTTCCCCGGGGAGCTGTTTTTT. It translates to CASSPPLLGFPGELFF.

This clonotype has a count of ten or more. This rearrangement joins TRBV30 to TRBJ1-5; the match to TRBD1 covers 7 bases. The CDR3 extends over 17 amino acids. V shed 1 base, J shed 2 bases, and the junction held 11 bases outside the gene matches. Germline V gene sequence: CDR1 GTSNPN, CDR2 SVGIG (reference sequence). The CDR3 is CAWSGQGGAWRNQPQHF. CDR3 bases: TGTGCCTGGAGTGGGCAGGGGGGGGCCTGGCGCAATCAGCCCCAGCATTTT. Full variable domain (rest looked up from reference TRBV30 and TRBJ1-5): SQTIHQWPATLVQPVGSPLSLECTVEGTSNPNLYWYRQAAGRGLQLLFYSVGIGQISSEVPQNLSASRPQDRQFILSSKKLLLSDSGFYLCAWSGQGGAWRNQPQHFGDGTRLSIL.

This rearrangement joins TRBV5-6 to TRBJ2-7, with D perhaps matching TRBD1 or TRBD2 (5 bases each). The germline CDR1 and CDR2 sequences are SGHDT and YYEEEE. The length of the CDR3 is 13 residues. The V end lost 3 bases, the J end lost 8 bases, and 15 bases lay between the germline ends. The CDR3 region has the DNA TGTGCCAGCAGCTCGGCACCCTCGGGACAGCAGTACTTC. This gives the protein CASSSAPSGQQYF.

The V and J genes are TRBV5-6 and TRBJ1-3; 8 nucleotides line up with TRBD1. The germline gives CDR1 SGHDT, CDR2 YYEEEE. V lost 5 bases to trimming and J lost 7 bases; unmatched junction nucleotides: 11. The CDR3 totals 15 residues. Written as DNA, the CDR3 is TGTGCCAGCAGTCGCCCAGGGGGCAGGTCGAACACCATATATTTT. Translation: CASSRPGGRSNTIYF. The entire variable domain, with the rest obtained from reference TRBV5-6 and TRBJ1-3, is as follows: DAGVTQSPTHLIKTRGQQVTLRCSPKSGHDTVSWYQQALGQGPQFIFQYYEEEERQRGNFPDRFSGHQFPNYSSELNVNALLLGDSALYLCASSRPGGRSNTIYFGEGSWLTVV.

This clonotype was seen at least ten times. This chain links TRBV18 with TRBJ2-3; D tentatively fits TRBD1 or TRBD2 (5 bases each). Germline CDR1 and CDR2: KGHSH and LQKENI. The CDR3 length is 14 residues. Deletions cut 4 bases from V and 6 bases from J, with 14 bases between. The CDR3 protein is CASSQRGPADTQYF. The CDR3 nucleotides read TGTGCCAGCTCACAGAGGGGACCGGCGGATACGCAGTATTTT.

CDR3 sequence (DNA): TGTGCCAGCACTCGCTCCAGGACTAGCGGGTCGTGGGGCACAGATACGCAGTATTTT. Translating gives CASTRSRTSGSWGTDTQYF. This sequence joins TRBV6-1 and TRBJ2-3, with 11 bases aligning to TRBD2. There are 19 residues in the CDR3. Trimming at V came to 7 bases and at J to 1 base, leaving 16 bases not matched to a gene. Germline V gene data show CDR1 as MNHNS and CDR2 as SASEGT.